Presented here are 2 T cell receptor beta chains from one specimen sequenced in a study of T cells after yellow fever vaccination. MiXCR was run by TCRdb on the 5' RACE reads, yielding one entry per CDR3 protein. The sample shows about 53,000 distinct CDR3 sequences, around 6.2% of them seen only once. The sequenced sample was PBMCs, either bulk or a sorted T-cell subset (CD4+, CD8+, memory, or dextramer-sorted; not recorded which), obtained on the day of the yellow fever booster vaccination. Receptor source: a man in his late teens or twenties who received the YFV17D yellow fever vaccine.

This clonotype was seen ten or more times. The V gene is TRBV7-9, the J gene TRBJ2-1; TRBD1 matches 7 bases. CDR3 length: 15 amino acids. Germline CDR1 is SEHNR and CDR2 is FQNEAQ (reference sequence). J gave up 3 bases and V 4 bases, and 6 bases lay outside the gene matches. The chain's CDR3 is CASSSPGQSYNEQFF. The CDR3 DNA reads as TGTGCCAGCAGCTCACCGGGACAGAGCTACAATGAGCAGTTCTTC. Supplemented by reference TRBV7-9 and TRBJ2-1, the full variable domain reads DTGVSQNPRHKITKRGQNVTFRCDPISEHNRLYWYRQTLGQGPEFLTYFQNEAQLEKSRLLSDRFSAERPKGSFSTLEIQRTEQGDSAMYLCASSSPGQSYNEQFFGPGTRLTVL.

This clonotype was counted ten times or more. The chain employs TRBV12-3 or TRBV12-4 and TRBJ2-5, with 10 bases aligning to TRBD2. J gave up 3 bases and V 4 bases, and 11 bases lay outside the gene matches. The length of the CDR3 is 17 residues. As DNA, the CDR3 is TGTGCCAGCAGTTCATTTCGGAGCGGGGGGGCCGAAGAGACCCAGTACTTC. It is translated as CASSSFRSGGAEETQYF.